A single sample gave rise to the 31 T cell receptor beta chains below, sequenced in a study of blood T cell repertoires in COVID-19 (dated by TCRdb to the early 2020s). The library relied on the immunoSEQ multiplex PCR assay. This immuneACCESS table, as held by TCRdb, lists in-frame sequences with V and J called but not all clones. Of the missing ones, under half trace to an unresolved V gene in checked studies; the others have no known cause. The sample data list 250,000 to 350,000 clones, and roughly 88% of these were observed just once. The ten largest clones add up to 2.5% to 3.5% of the sample. The specimen was peripheral blood. The receptors shown here come from a woman in her twenties or thirties with COVID-19, enrolled during active disease.

This clone was seen more than once but under ten times. The V call is TRBV4-2, the J call TRBJ2-7; 12 nucleotides align to TRBD2. Losses at the gene ends were 3 bases for V and 0 bases for J; bases not matched to a gene: 9. The CDR3 extends over 18 amino acids. Germline assignment: CDR1 LGHNA and CDR2 YNFKEQ. The CDR3 nucleotides are TGTGCCAGCAGCCACACTAAAGCGACTAGCGGGAGCTCCTACGAGCAGTACTTC. Its translation: CASSHTKATSGSSYEQYF.

The chain combines TRBV7-9 with TRBJ1-5; 9 bases line up with TRBD1. The CDR3 extends over 15 amino acids. V trimming: 1 base; J trimming: 4 bases; junction bases outside the gene matches: 2. Germline CDR1 reads SEHNR; CDR2 reads FQNEAQ (reference sequence). The CDR3 coding sequence is TGTGCCAGCAGCTTAGGCGGGACAGGGAATCAGCCCCAGCATTTT. Translating gives CASSLGGTGNQPQHF.

The chain couples TRBV27 to TRBJ2-7; D is unresolved. Trimming pared 6 bases from V and 0 bases from J, leaving 15 bases between. Germline CDR1 MNHEY, CDR2 SMNVEV (reference sequence). This CDR3 is 15 amino acids long. CDR3 in DNA: TGTGCCAGCAGCCCTAACACAGATTTCTCCTACGAGCAGTACTTC. Encoded protein: CASSPNTDFSYEQYF.

The genes are TRBV19 and TRBJ1-5; the D gene is possibly TRBD1 (6 bases). Between the trimmed V and J ends, which lost 0 bases and 5 bases, there was a span of 11 bases. The CDR3 runs 15 residues. Looked up from germline, CDR1 is LNHDA and CDR2 is SQIVND (reference sequence). CDR3 coding DNA: TGTGCCAGTAGTATAGAGAACAGGGTCGATCAGCCCCAGCATTTT. This encodes CASSIENRVDQPQHF.

The chain has TRBV4-1 and TRBJ1-2; D is undetermined. Germline V lookup: CDR1 MGHRA, CDR2 YSYEKL. This CDR3 comprises 13 residues. Deletions cut 4 bases from V and 5 bases from J, with 11 bases between. CDR3 region: CASSRGEKYGYTF. The CDR3 nucleotides read TGCGCCAGCAGCCGAGGAGAGAAATATGGCTACACCTTC.

The genes are TRBV5-1 and TRBJ1-1; D unclear. CDR1 SGHRS and CDR2 YFSETQ come from the germline V gene. The V end was cut by 4 bases, the J end by 1 base, with 11 bases between. The CDR3 sequence is 14 residues long. In DNA form, the CDR3 reads TGCGCCAGCAGCCGTGACGGAGAGAACACTGAAGCTTTCTTT. Its translation is CASSRDGENTEAFF.

The rearrangement links TRBV5-5 to TRBJ2-1; TRBD2 aligns across 7 bases. The CDR3 extends over 17 amino acids. Germline CDR1 is SGHKS and CDR2 is YYEKEE (reference sequence). After removal of 4 bases from V and 5 bases from J, the junction contained 15 bases not matched to a gene. CDR3 in amino acids: CASSLHPLGEGNNEQFF. CDR3 nucleotide sequence: TGTGCCAGCAGCCTTCACCCCTTAGGGGAGGGGAACAATGAGCAGTTCTTC.

V gene TRBV10-1 combines with J gene TRBJ2-2, with 7 nucleotides matching TRBD1. This CDR3 has 16 amino acids. Trimming at V came to 5 bases and at J to 0 bases, leaving 6 bases not matched to a gene. Looked up from germline, CDR1 is WNHNN and CDR2 is SYGVQD (reference sequence). CDR3: CASSNPGQTNTGELFF. The DNA of the CDR3 is TGCGCCAGCAGTAACCCGGGACAGACGAACACCGGGGAGCTGTTTTTT.

CDR3 in amino acids: CASSQGQGSYNSPLHF. The CDR3 region has the DNA TGTGCCAGCAGCCAGGGACAGGGCTCCTATAATTCACCCCTCCACTTT. V is TRBV3-1 (or the pseudogene TRBV3-2) and J is TRBJ1-6; 9 nucleotides align to TRBD1. This CDR3 is built from 16 residues. The germline CDR1 and CDR2 sequences are LGHDT and YNNKEL (reference sequence). Trimming took 3 bases from V and 0 from J; bases not matched to a gene: 0.

This chain joins TRBV11-2 and TRBJ2-5; 11 nucleotides match TRBD2. The ends lost 1 base at V and 3 bases at J; junction bases unmatched: 10. The CDR3 covers 18 residues. Germline lookup yields CDR1 SGHAT and CDR2 FQNNGV. The DNA of the CDR3 is TGTGCCAGCAGCTTAGGGGGCTTGACTAGCGGGATTAAAGAGACCCAGTACTTC. As protein: CASSLGGLTSGIKETQYF. Filled out from reference TRBV11-2 and TRBJ2-5, the complete variable domain reads EAGVAQSPRYKIIEKRQSVAFWCNPISGHATLYWYQQILGQGPKLLIQFQNNGVVDDSQLPKDRFSAERLKGVDSTLKIQPAKLEDSAVYLCASSLGGLTSGIKETQYFGPGTRLLVL.

This sequence joins TRBV18 and TRBJ1-4; 9 nucleotides align to TRBD1. V trimming: 5 bases; J trimming: 6 bases; junction bases outside the gene matches: 7. The CDR3 consists of 15 residues. Germline loops: CDR1 KGHSH, CDR2 LQKENI. CDR3 nucleotide sequence: TGTGCCAGCTCAGAGGGACAGGGAGTATATGAAAAACTGTTTTTT. As protein: CASSEGQGVYEKLFF.

The genes are TRBV19 and TRBJ2-1, with D possibly being TRBD2 (5 bases). This CDR3 contains 15 residues. The V end was cut by 5 bases, the J end by 0 bases, with 11 bases between. CDR1 is LNHDA and CDR2 is SQIVND in the germline V gene (reference sequence). Here the CDR3 reads CASSPERSSYNEQFF. DNA for the CDR3: TGTGCCAGTAGTCCCGAGCGGAGCTCCTACAATGAGCAGTTCTTC. Using reference TRBV19 and TRBJ2-1 for the parts outside the CDR3, the full variable domain is DGGITQSPKYLFRKEGQNVTLSCEQNLNHDAMYWYRQDPGQGLRLIYYSQIVNDFQKGDIAEGYSVSREKKESFPLTVTSAQKNPTAFYLCASSPERSSYNEQFFGPGTRLTVL.

The rearrangement joins TRBV18 to TRBJ1-2; TRBD1 is a possible D gene (5 bases). Germline-derived CDR1 and CDR2 are KGHSH and LQKENI. CDR3 size: 13 residues. Trimming pared 4 bases from V and 6 bases from J, leaving 12 bases between. The DNA for the CDR3 is TGTGCCAGCTCACTAACACAGGAGAATGGCTACACCTTC. Its translation: CASSLTQENGYTF.

This clone was seen a handful of times. J is TRBJ2-7 and V is TRBV27; 8 bases fit TRBD2. The CDR3 contains 15 residues. In germline, CDR1 is MNHEY, CDR2 SMNVEV (reference sequence). The V and J ends lost 4 bases and 3 bases, in that order; junction bases with no gene match: 8. The CDR3 DNA is TGTGCCAGCAGTTGGACTAGCTTTCATGTCTACGAGCAGTACTTC. This translates into CASSWTSFHVYEQYF.

Comments on this clone: This CDR3 is also generated by other DNA sequences in the sample. This chain joins TRBV19 and TRBJ1-5, with D unresolved. Deletions cut 3 bases from V and 4 bases from J, with 13 bases between. CDR3 length: 15 residues. Per germline, CDR1 LNHDA and CDR2 SQIVND (reference sequence). The CDR3 DNA is TGTGCCAGTAGTATTGTGGTTTCGGGGAATCAGCCCCAGCATTTT. As protein: CASSIVVSGNQPQHF.

The chain links TRBV30 to TRBJ2-1, with 9 bases that match TRBD2. Germline loops: CDR1 GTSNPN, CDR2 SVGIG (reference sequence). This CDR3 spans 15 amino acids. J gave up 5 bases and V 0 bases, and 5 bases lay outside the gene matches. In DNA, the CDR3 is TGTGCCTGGAGTGTATATGGCGGGAGGGACAATGAGCAGTTCTTC. Translating gives CAWSVYGGRDNEQFF.

J is TRBJ1-4 and V is TRBV5-1; weak D call: TRBD1 (6 bases). This CDR3 is 15 amino acids long. Deletions cut 4 bases from V and 4 bases from J, with 14 bases between. CDR1 and CDR2 from the germline V gene are SGHRS and YFSETQ. For the CDR3, the DNA is TGCGCCAGCAGCCACGGGAGGGGGGATAATGAAAAACTGTTTTTT. Protein product: CASSHGRGDNEKLFF.

This chain joins TRBV5-4 and TRBJ2-1; 10 bases are shared with TRBD2. CDR1 and CDR2 (germline): SGHNT, YYREEE (reference sequence). The CDR3 covers 15 residues. The trim removed 0 bases at V and 6 bases at J, leaving 3 bases unmatched. CDR3 nucleotides: TGTGCCAGCAGCTTGGCTCCTAGCGGGAGCAATGAGCAGTTCTTC. Residues: CASSLAPSGSNEQFF.

The chain uses TRBV11-2 and TRBJ1-1; D remains ambiguous. This CDR3 has 13 residues. CDR1 is SGHAT, CDR2 FQNNGV, per germline. V shed 1 base and J shed 4 bases, with 7 bases lying between them. CDR3 protein: CASSLALSTEAFF. Written as DNA, the CDR3 is TGTGCCAGCAGCTTAGCACTCTCCACTGAAGCTTTCTTT.

This chain uses TRBV5-6 with TRBJ1-2; 8 bases map to TRBD1. The CDR3 runs 17 residues. Germline V gene lookup returns CDR1 SGHDT and CDR2 YYEEEE. V gave up 0 bases and J gave up 4 bases; unmatched junction bases: 11. The CDR3 loop is CASSLARRTGPTYGYTF. The CDR3 bases are TGTGCCAGCAGCTTGGCCAGAAGGACAGGGCCCACCTATGGCTACACCTTC.

The chain uses TRBV10-3 and TRBJ2-2; 7 bases line up with TRBD1. Germline V gives CDR1 ENHRY, CDR2 SYGVKD. This CDR3 is built from 14 residues. J gave up 3 bases and V 7 bases, and 5 bases lay outside the gene matches. The CDR3 bases are TGTGCCATCACGAGAGACAGGGACACCGGGGAGCTGTTTTTT. Its translation: CAITRDRDTGELFF.

The chain has TRBV14 and TRBJ2-1; 11 bases agree with TRBD2. V trimming: 1 base; J trimming: 8 bases; junction bases outside the gene matches: 13. This CDR3 has 18 residues. CDR1 and CDR2 (germline): SGHDN, FVKESK. CDR3 sequence reads: CASSQGYSGRADRDEQFF. CDR3 coding DNA: TGTGCCAGCAGCCAAGGCTATAGCGGGAGGGCGGACAGGGATGAGCAGTTCTTC.

The chain couples TRBV4-1 to TRBJ1-6, with 9 bases that match TRBD1. Germline V gives CDR1 MGHRA, CDR2 YSYEKL. J lost 9 bases, V lost 3 bases, and 6 bases had no gene match. This CDR3 has 15 residues. The CDR3 protein is CASSQRDRVGSPLHF. The CDR3 DNA is TGCGCCAGCAGCCAGAGGGACAGGGTCGGTTCACCCCTCCACTTT.

V is TRBV2 and J is TRBJ2-7; 7 bases match TRBD1. V gave up 5 bases and J gave up 6 bases; unmatched junction bases: 7. Per germline, CDR1 SNHLY and CDR2 FYNNEI. The CDR3 extends over 13 amino acids. Written as DNA, the CDR3 is TGTGCCAGCAGTCGGACAGGAGGAGGCGAGCAGTACTTC. It translates to CASSRTGGGEQYF.

The chain uses TRBV19 and TRBJ1-4; a weak D match, TRBD1 (5 bases). Germline CDR1 is LNHDA and CDR2 is SQIVND (reference sequence). The CDR3 contains 15 residues. The V end lost 5 bases, the J end lost 3 bases, and 13 bases lay between the germline ends. The DNA of the CDR3 is TGTGCCAGTAGTGCACTGACAGCCTCTAATGAAAAACTGTTTTTT. This gives the protein CASSALTASNEKLFF. Combining the CDR3 with reference TRBV19 and TRBJ1-4 gives the whole variable domain DGGITQSPKYLFRKEGQNVTLSCEQNLNHDAMYWYRQDPGQGLRLIYYSQIVNDFQKGDIAEGYSVSREKKESFPLTVTSAQKNPTAFYLCASSALTASNEKLFFGSGTQLSVL.

The V and J genes are TRBV15 and TRBJ2-7, with 9 bases identical to TRBD1. The CDR3 is made up of 16 amino acids. Germline CDR1 and CDR2: LNHNV and YYDKDF (reference sequence). V lost 2 bases to trimming and J lost 3 bases; unmatched junction nucleotides: 8. The CDR3 DNA sequence: TGTGCCACCAGCAGAACCGACAGGGGGGCCTACTACGAGCAGTACTTC. It specifies CATSRTDRGAYYEQYF. The full variable domain, its missing parts supplied by reference TRBV15 and TRBJ2-7, is DAMVIQNPRYQVTQFGKPVTLSCSQTLNHNVMYWYQQKSSQAPKLLFHYYDKDFNNEADTPDNFQSRRPNTSFCFLDIRSPGLGDTAMYLCATSRTDRGAYYEQYFGPGTRLTVT.

The V gene is TRBV15, the J gene TRBJ2-3, with a weak D call TRBD1 (6 bases). This CDR3 spans 17 amino acids. The germline V and J ends were trimmed by 3 bases and 8 bases, with 24 bases remaining between them. The germline gives CDR1 LNHNV, CDR2 YYDKDF (reference sequence). This CDR3 reads CATSSPLWTEFYGTQYF. As DNA, the CDR3 is TGTGCCACCAGCAGCCCCCTTTGGACAGAGTTCTATGGTACGCAGTATTTT.

This clone came up once. V and J are TRBV3-1 (or the pseudogene TRBV3-2) and TRBJ2-7, with D maybe TRBD2 (5 bases). The V end lost 0 bases, the J end lost 2 bases, and 11 bases lay between the germline ends. CDR1 is LGHDT and CDR2 is YNNKEL in the germline V gene (reference sequence). CDR3 length: 15 residues. The CDR3 here is CASSQDLRGTYEQYF. In DNA form, the CDR3 reads TGTGCCAGCAGCCAAGATCTTCGGGGTACCTACGAGCAGTACTTC.

The J gene is TRBJ2-5, the V gene TRBV2, with 8 bases fitting TRBD1. The length of the CDR3 is 15 residues. Germline V lookup: CDR1 SNHLY, CDR2 FYNNEI. V dropped 1 base and J dropped 6; count of bases not matched to a gene: 7. The CDR3, as DNA: TGTGCCAGCAGTGAAGGATTCGACAGGGGACAGACCCAGTACTTC. Translation: CASSEGFDRGQTQYF.

This sequence joins TRBV18 and TRBJ2-7; D gene ambiguous. The CDR3 runs 12 residues. Germline CDR1 reads KGHSH; CDR2 reads LQKENI. V lost 10 bases and J lost 12, with 22 bases in between. For the CDR3, the DNA is TGTGCCACCCGATATCGAGAGTACTTTGCGTACTTC. This sequence encodes CATRYREYFAYF.

DNA for the CDR3: TGTGCCAGTAGTAGTGACAGGATGAACACTGAAGCTTTCTTT. It specifies CASSSDRMNTEAFF. The chain recombines TRBV19 with TRBJ1-1; possibly TRBD1 for D (6 bases). Germline lookup yields CDR1 LNHDA and CDR2 SQIVND (reference sequence). Trimming pared 4 bases from V and 0 bases from J, leaving 9 bases between. There are 14 residues in the CDR3.